The T cell receptor beta chain described here comes from a study of radiotherapy plus CTLA-4 blockade in lung cancer listed by TCRdb under 2018. Concerning the study at large: Among enrolled patients, approximately 17% had an objective response and about 30% reached disease control. General study outcomes and caveats: The strongest predictors of response were reported to be early dynamic shifts in blood T cell clones along with a rise in serum interferon-beta following radiation. TCR clones derived from tumors expanded in peripheral blood after treatment with radiotherapy and ipilimumab.

To prepare the library, the immunoSEQ multiplex PCR assay was applied. This immuneACCESS table, as held by TCRdb, lists in-frame sequences with V and J called but not all clones. Of the missing ones, under half trace to an unresolved V gene in checked studies; the others have no known cause. Here the sample has roughly 58,000 clones; about 80% occur a single time. 5% to 6.5% of the sample rests with the top ten. Focal radiation therapy combined with CTLA-4 blockade (ipilimumab) was tested in patients with chemo-refractory metastatic non-small-cell lung cancer. In this sample, this clone turned up once. This clone's antigen is unknown. No per-base quality is available; no much larger clone lies one base away. Sequences PRHDT (CDR1) and FYEKMQ (CDR2) are obtained from the germline V gene (reference sequence). The CDR3 has 15 amino acids, counting the end cysteine and phenylalanine. The kept DNA is CDR3 alone, 45 bases in frame from the first base. V and J are truncated by 3 bases and 10 bases respectively, leaving an intervening sequence of 19 bases.

The receptor was isolated from a human donor with non-small cell lung cancer whose response to radiotherapy plus ipilimumab could not be evaluated. Specimen: peripheral blood, collected from a patient treated with radiotherapy plus ipilimumab. Recombination connected TRBV13 to TRBJ2-1; a weak D assignment points to TRBD1 (6 bases agree). The DNA sequence follows: TGTGCCAGCAGCTTCCTCAGGGTGGGGGCTGGCGAGCAGTTCTTC. This encodes CASSFLRVGAGEQFF.